A single sample is the source of the 27 T cell receptor beta chains below, sequenced in a study of T-cell reconstitution after alpha-beta-depleted transplantation in children. Preparation of the TCRbeta library was carried out with unique molecular identifiers. TCRdb itself ran the PCR reads through MiXCR, one entry per CDR3 protein. The table lists almost 500,000 distinct CDR3 sequences, approximately 13% of them singletons. The specimen was PBMCs from the stem cell graft donor, collected from the stem cell graft. The receptors derive from a human donor who donated a stem cell graft to a child with combined immunodeficiency.

The chain employs TRBV4-3 and TRBJ2-1; the D gene is possibly TRBD2 (5 bases). V shed 4 bases and J shed 6 bases, with 19 bases lying between them. The germline CDR1 and CDR2 sequences are LGHNA and YSLEER. This CDR3 has 16 amino acids. The CDR3 DNA reads TGCGCCAGCAGCCTCCACCCTGGCGGGCGATTCAATGAGCAGTTCTTC. Translation gives CASSLHPGGRFNEQFF.

As concerns this clonotype: One end of the junction does not line up with germline, which may come from a read error. The chain recombines TRBV20-1 with TRBJ2-6, with D unresolved. The CDR3 loop spans 19 amino acids. CDR1 and CDR2 from the germline V gene are DFQATT and SNEGSKA (reference sequence). CDR3 in DNA: TGCAGTGCTAGAGATTCGTCATCGTTGAGCCTCTCTGAGGCCAACGTCCTGACTTTC. Translated: CSARDSSSLSLSEANVLTF.

There are a few counts of this clonotype. The rearrangement joins TRBV12-3 or TRBV12-4 to TRBJ2-4, with D possibly TRBD1 on 6 matching bases. Between the trimmed V and J ends, which lost 3 bases and 1 base, there was a span of 7 bases. This CDR3 has 14 amino acids. The CDR3 bases are TGTGCCAGCAGTTTTCAGGGGGCCAAAAACATTCAGTACTTC. This encodes CASSFQGAKNIQYF.

CDR3 residues: CSVRGQEGSSYNEQFF. CDR3 DNA: TGCAGCGTTAGAGGACAGGAGGGGAGCTCCTACAATGAGCAGTTCTTC. J is TRBJ2-1 and V is TRBV29-1, with a weak D call TRBD1 (7 bases). The V end lost 5 bases, the J end lost 0 bases, and 17 bases lay between the germline ends. Germline V gene lookup returns CDR1 SQVTM and CDR2 ANQGSEA. This CDR3 spans 16 amino acids.

This clonotype has just a few counts. V usage is TRBV20-1 and J usage is TRBJ2-1; 12 nucleotides agree with TRBD2. CDR1 is DFQATT, CDR2 SNEGSKA, per germline (reference sequence). The CDR3 length is 15 residues. V shed 6 bases, J shed 9 bases, and the junction held 12 bases outside the gene matches. The CDR3 DNA is TGCAGTGCGTCTAGCGGGAGGGGGTGGGGGAGTGAGCAGTTCTTC. Encoded protein: CSASSGRGWGSEQFF.

This clonotype showed up just a few times. The gene calls are TRBV27 and TRBJ2-3; 9 bases match TRBD2. Germline trimming cut 8 bases from V and 0 bases from J; bases unmatched to any gene: 12. The germline CDR1 and CDR2 sequences are MNHEY and SMNVEV (reference sequence). CDR3 length: 17 residues. CDR3 region: CASGIAGAGYSTDTQYF. The DNA of the CDR3 is TGTGCCAGCGGCATAGCGGGGGCCGGCTATAGCACAGATACGCAGTATTTT.

This chain connects TRBV29-1 to TRBJ2-2, with no clear D. V lost 4 bases and J lost 3, with 9 bases in between. CDR1 SQVTM and CDR2 ANQGSEA come from the germline V gene. This CDR3 is built from 13 residues. The CDR3 nucleotides are TGCAGCGTTGGGCCGCCTGACACCGGGGAGCTGTTTTTT. Protein: CSVGPPDTGELFF.

The table lists this clonotype with a few counts. The J gene is TRBJ2-5, the V gene TRBV7-9; D is perhaps TRBD2 (6 bases). V was shortened by 1 base and J by 3 bases, with 9 bases between the two germline ends. The V gene's germline CDR1 is SEHNR and CDR2 FQNEAQ (reference sequence). This CDR3 has 14 amino acids. The CDR3: CASSLDGGEETQYF. CDR3 coding DNA: TGTGCCAGCAGCTTAGATGGCGGGGAAGAGACCCAGTACTTC.

This clonotype was recorded a few times. The chain couples TRBV6-5 to TRBJ2-1; D gene uncertain. This CDR3 has 15 residues. The germline V gene has CDR1 MNHEY and CDR2 SVGAGI. V was shortened by 5 bases and J by 2 bases, with 13 bases between the two germline ends. CDR3 coding DNA: TGTGCCAGCAGTCCCACGGACGGAACCTACAATGAGCAGTTCTTC. This codes for CASSPTDGTYNEQFF.

V gene TRBV5-1 combines with J gene TRBJ2-3, with D perhaps matching TRBD2 (6 bases). Trimming removed 2 bases from V and 0 bases from J, with 10 bases in between. This CDR3 contains 15 residues. In germline, CDR1 is SGHRS, CDR2 YFSETQ. The CDR3 here is CASSFTSLSTDTQYF. CDR3 nucleotides: TGCGCCAGCAGCTTTACTAGCCTTAGCACAGATACGCAGTATTTT.

The chain carries TRBV2 and TRBJ2-1, with TRBD2 matching 12 bases. Germline V gene sequence: CDR1 SNHLY, CDR2 FYNNEI. CDR3 length: 18 amino acids. Losses at the gene ends were 2 bases for V and 4 bases for J; bases not matched to a gene: 9. CDR3 amino acids: CASSELGLAGGLYNEQFF. The CDR3 region has the DNA TGTGCCAGCAGTGAATTAGGGCTAGCGGGGGGGCTGTACAATGAGCAGTTCTTC.

There are a few counts of this clonotype. The V and J genes are TRBV2 and TRBJ2-5; D remains unclear. The CDR3 contains 15 residues. V lost 8 bases and J lost 2, with 18 bases in between. The germline CDR1 and CDR2 sequences are SNHLY and FYNNEI. CDR3 coding DNA: TGTGCCAGCCTCCTGGGTTACCTACCACAAGAGACCCAGTACTTC. Its translation is CASLLGYLPQETQYF.

There are a few counts of this clonotype. The rearrangement joins TRBV9 to TRBJ2-5; 8 nucleotides align to TRBD2. The CDR3 is made up of 17 amino acids. Germline V gene lookup returns CDR1 SGDLS and CDR2 YYNGEE. Trimming removed 4 bases from V and 4 bases from J; junction bases left unmatched: 15. The CDR3 loop reads CASSFPLSGSGRETQYF. The CDR3 coding sequence is TGTGCCAGCAGCTTCCCTCTGAGCGGGAGCGGGCGAGAGACCCAGTACTTC. Looking up the rest from reference TRBV9 and TRBJ2-5 gives the full variable domain: DSGVTQTPKHLITATGQRVTLRCSPRSGDLSVYWYQQSLDQGLQFLIQYYNGEERAKGNILERFSAQQFPDLHSELNLSSLELGDSALYFCASSFPLSGSGRETQYFGPGTRLLVL.

The V and J genes are TRBV10-3 and TRBJ2-7, with TRBD2 identical over 8 bases. Trimming cost V 5 bases and J 3 bases; bases outside gene matches: 9. Germline lookup yields CDR1 ENHRY and CDR2 SYGVKD. The CDR3 sequence is 15 residues long. In DNA, the CDR3 is TGTGCCATCAGTTCCGCGGGGGGCAGGGACTACGAGCAGTACTTC. Protein sequence: CAISSAGGRDYEQYF.

The chain carries TRBV7-2 and TRBJ1-5, with D hard to call. The CDR3 is made up of 16 amino acids. V was trimmed by 5 bases and J by 0 bases, leaving 14 bases between them. Germline V gene sequence: CDR1 SGHTA, CDR2 FQGNSA. This chain's CDR3 is CASSPHWRNSNQPQHF. The CDR3 DNA reads TGTGCCAGCAGCCCGCATTGGAGGAATAGCAATCAGCCCCAGCATTTT.

On this clonotype itself: Given a much more abundant clone one base away, this may be a read error. The genes are TRBV7-2 and TRBJ1-3; D ambiguous. This CDR3 region has 15 residues. Looked up from germline, CDR1 is SGHTA and CDR2 is FQGNSA. V gave up 4 bases and J gave up 4 bases, with 14 bases separating them. The CDR3 spells CASSSGIGPGNTIYF. In DNA, the CDR3 is TGTGCCAGCAGCTCCGGGATAGGGCCAGGAAACACCATATATTTT.

This clonotype was seen many times. The chain uses TRBV4-3 and TRBJ2-7, with TRBD2 matching over 8 bases. The V segment lost 6 bases and the J segment 7 bases; nucleotides outside the gene matches: 14. Germline V gene lookup returns CDR1 LGHNA and CDR2 YSLEER. The CDR3 loop spans 15 amino acids. CDR3 region: CASSRSGSPAGEQYF. The CDR3 coding sequence is TGCGCCAGCAGTAGAAGCGGGAGCCCAGCCGGGGAGCAGTACTTC.

This clonotype was seen at least ten times. V is TRBV12-3 or TRBV12-4 and J is TRBJ2-2; no clear D. V was clipped by 6 bases and J by 8 bases, with 10 bases between them. CDR3 size: 12 residues. The CDR3 loop reads CASRSPAGELFF. The CDR3 DNA is TGTGCCAGCAGATCCCCGGCTGGGGAGCTGTTTTTT.

CDR3 sequence: CASRSNTGDRGPEAFF. In DNA, the CDR3 is TGTGCCAGCAGGAGTAATACCGGGGACAGGGGGCCTGAAGCTTTCTTT. The chain joins TRBV12-3 or TRBV12-4 to TRBJ1-1; 12 bases fit TRBD1. The CDR3 covers 16 residues. V gave up 6 bases and J gave up 6 bases; unmatched junction bases: 11.

This clonotype turned up a few times. V gene TRBV5-5 combines with J gene TRBJ2-1, with D perhaps matching TRBD1 (6 bases). CDR1 and CDR2 from the germline V gene are SGHKS and YYEKEE (reference sequence). Trimming took off 3 bases at V and 7 bases at J, with 14 bases between the two ends. CDR3 length equals 14 residues. The CDR3 region has the DNA TGTGCCAGCAGCTGGGGTGGACAGTGGAATGAGCAGTTCTTC. This codes for CASSWGGQWNEQFF.

This clonotype was detected ten times or more. The CDR3 DNA follows: TGTGCCAGCAGCCCACTGGGGACAGTCGCCTACGAGCAGTACTTC. Its translation is CASSPLGTVAYEQYF. The chain is built from TRBV12-3 or TRBV12-4 and TRBJ2-7, with TRBD1 identical over 7 bases. V trimming: 6 bases; J trimming: 2 bases; junction bases outside the gene matches: 10. The CDR3 runs to 15 residues.

This chain uses TRBV12-3 or TRBV12-4 with TRBJ1-4; D remains unclear. The CDR3 is 13 amino acids. Trimming took off 6 bases at V and 3 bases at J, with 8 bases between the two ends. This chain's CDR3 is CASRRGSNEKLFF. The DNA for the CDR3 is TGTGCCAGCAGGCGTGGGTCTAATGAAAAACTGTTTTTT.

This clonotype was picked up a small number of times. The genes are TRBV29-1 and TRBJ2-5; TRBD1 might be the D (6 bases). The CDR3 loop spans 13 amino acids. V lost 6 bases and J 2 bases, leaving 13 bases between the germline ends. Germline values: CDR1 SQVTM, CDR2 ANQGSEA. The CDR3 nucleotides are TGCAGCGTGGACAGTGAAGCACAAGAGACCCAGTACTTC. It yields the protein CSVDSEAQETQYF. The full variable domain, with the rest looked up from reference TRBV29-1 and TRBJ2-5, is SAVISQKPSRDICQRGTSLTIQCQVDSQVTMMFWYRQQPGQSLTLIATANQGSEATYESGFVIDKFPISRPNLTFSTLTVSNMSPEDSSIYLCSVDSEAQETQYFGPGTRLLVL.

This clonotype was counted only a few times. The rearrangement uses TRBV2 and TRBJ1-1, with unresolved D. V lost 11 bases to trimming and J lost 1 base, with 11 bases between them. CDR3 length equals 12 residues. Germline V lookup: CDR1 SNHLY, CDR2 FYNNEI. This CDR3 is CAGTAGNTEAFF. CDR3 nucleotide sequence: TGTGCCGGAACGGCCGGGAACACTGAAGCTTTCTTT.

This clonotype was seen only a few times. V gene TRBV20-1 combines with J gene TRBJ2-3; 9 bases align to TRBD2. CDR1 is DFQATT, CDR2 SNEGSKA, per germline (reference sequence). V dropped 0 bases and J dropped 5; count of bases not matched to a gene: 15. There are 18 residues in the CDR3. DNA of the CDR3: TGCAGTGCTAGAGATCTTATGCTAGCGGGGCCCTTTCTAGATACGCAGTATTTT. Translating gives CSARDLMLAGPFLDTQYF.

This clonotype has ten or more counts. The V gene is TRBV5-6, the J gene TRBJ2-1; D is undetermined. The CDR3 runs to 14 residues. Germline CDR1 reads SGHDT; CDR2 reads YYEEEE. Between the trimmed V and J ends, which lost 0 bases and 4 bases, there was a span of 8 bases. The CDR3 loop is CASSLVDGYNEQFF. The DNA of the CDR3 is TGTGCCAGCAGCTTGGTTGACGGGTACAATGAGCAGTTCTTC.

The rearrangement uses TRBV20-1 and TRBJ2-3; a weak D match, TRBD2 (6 bases). Per the germline V gene, CDR1 is DFQATT and CDR2 is SNEGSKA (reference sequence). Trimming cost V 5 bases and J 5 bases, with 17 bases left between them. The CDR3 sequence is 14 residues long. Here the CDR3 reads CSALESGTGDTQYF. Written as DNA, the CDR3 is TGCAGTGCTCTAGAATCCGGGACTGGAGATACGCAGTATTTT.